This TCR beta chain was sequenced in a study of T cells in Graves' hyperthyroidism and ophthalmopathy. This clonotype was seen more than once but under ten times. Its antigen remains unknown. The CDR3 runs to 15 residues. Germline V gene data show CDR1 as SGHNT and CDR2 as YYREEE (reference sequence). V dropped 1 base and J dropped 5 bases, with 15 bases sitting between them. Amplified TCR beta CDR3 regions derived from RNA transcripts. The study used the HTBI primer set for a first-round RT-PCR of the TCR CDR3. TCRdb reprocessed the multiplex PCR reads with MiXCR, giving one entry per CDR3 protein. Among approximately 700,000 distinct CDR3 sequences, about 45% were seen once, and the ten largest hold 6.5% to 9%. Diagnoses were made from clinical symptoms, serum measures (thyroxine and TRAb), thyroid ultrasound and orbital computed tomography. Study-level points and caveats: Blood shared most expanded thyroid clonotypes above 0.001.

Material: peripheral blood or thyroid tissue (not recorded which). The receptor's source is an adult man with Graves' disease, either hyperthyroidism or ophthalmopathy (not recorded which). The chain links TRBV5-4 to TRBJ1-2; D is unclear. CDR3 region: CASSLPANLGYGYTF. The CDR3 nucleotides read TGTGCCAGCAGCTTGCCAGCAAATTTAGGGTATGGCTACACCTTC. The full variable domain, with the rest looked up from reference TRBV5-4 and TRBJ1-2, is ETGVTQSPTHLIKTRGQQVTLRCSSQSGHNTVSWYQQALGQGPQFIFQYYREEENGRGNFPPRFSGLQFPNYSSELNVNALELDDSALYLCASSLPANLGYGYTFGSGTRLTVV.